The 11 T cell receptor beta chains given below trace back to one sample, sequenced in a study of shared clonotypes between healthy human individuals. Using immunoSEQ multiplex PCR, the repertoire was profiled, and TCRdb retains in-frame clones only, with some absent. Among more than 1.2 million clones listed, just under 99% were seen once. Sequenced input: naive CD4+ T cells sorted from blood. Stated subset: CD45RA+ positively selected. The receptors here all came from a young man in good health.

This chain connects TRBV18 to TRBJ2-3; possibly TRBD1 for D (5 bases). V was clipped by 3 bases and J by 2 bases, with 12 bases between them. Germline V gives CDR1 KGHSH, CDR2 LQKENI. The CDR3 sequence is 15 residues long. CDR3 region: CASSPDRIHTDTQYF. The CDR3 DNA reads TGTGCCAGCTCACCCGACAGAATTCACACAGATACGCAGTATTTT.

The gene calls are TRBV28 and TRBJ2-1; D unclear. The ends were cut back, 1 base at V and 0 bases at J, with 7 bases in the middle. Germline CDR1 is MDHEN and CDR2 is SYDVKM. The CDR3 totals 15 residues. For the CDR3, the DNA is TGTGCCAGCAGTTTATCACTTAGCTCCTACAATGAGCAGTTCTTC. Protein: CASSLSLSSYNEQFF. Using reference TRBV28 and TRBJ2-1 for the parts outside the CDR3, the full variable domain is DVKVTQSSRYLVKRTGEKVFLECVQDMDHENMFWYRQDPGLGLRLIYFSYDVKMKEKGDIPEGYSVSREKKERFSLILESASTNQTSMYLCASSLSLSSYNEQFFGPGTRLTVL.

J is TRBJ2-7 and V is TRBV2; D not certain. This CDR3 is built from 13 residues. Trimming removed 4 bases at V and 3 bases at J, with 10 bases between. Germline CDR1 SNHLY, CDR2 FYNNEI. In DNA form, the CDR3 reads TGTGCCAGCAGTGCTCCAACAAGCTACGAGCAGTACTTC. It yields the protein CASSAPTSYEQYF.

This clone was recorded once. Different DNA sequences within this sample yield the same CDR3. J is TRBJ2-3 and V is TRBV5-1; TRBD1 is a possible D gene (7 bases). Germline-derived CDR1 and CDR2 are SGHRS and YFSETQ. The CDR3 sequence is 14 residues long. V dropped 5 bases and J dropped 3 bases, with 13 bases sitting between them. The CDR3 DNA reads TGCGCCAGCAGTTTTTCAGGGGGGACAGATACGCAGTATTTT. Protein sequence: CASSFSGGTDTQYF.

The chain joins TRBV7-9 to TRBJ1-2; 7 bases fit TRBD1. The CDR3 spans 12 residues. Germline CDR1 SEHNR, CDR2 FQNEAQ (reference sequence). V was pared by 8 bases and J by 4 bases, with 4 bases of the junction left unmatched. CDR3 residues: CASGTAGYGYTF. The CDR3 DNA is TGTGCCAGCGGGACAGCGGGCTATGGCTACACCTTC.

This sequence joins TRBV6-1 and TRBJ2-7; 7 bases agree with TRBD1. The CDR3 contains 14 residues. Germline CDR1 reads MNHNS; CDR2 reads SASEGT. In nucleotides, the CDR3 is TGTGCGATCTCTAGGACAGGAAGCTCCTACGAGCAGTACTTC. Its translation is CAISRTGSSYEQYF.

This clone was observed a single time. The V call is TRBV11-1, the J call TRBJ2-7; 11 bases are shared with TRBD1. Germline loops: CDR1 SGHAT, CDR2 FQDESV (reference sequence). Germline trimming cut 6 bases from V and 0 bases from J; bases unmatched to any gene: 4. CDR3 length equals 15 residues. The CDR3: CASRSDRGLSYEQYF. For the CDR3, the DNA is TGTGCCAGCAGATCGGACAGGGGGCTCTCCTACGAGCAGTACTTC.

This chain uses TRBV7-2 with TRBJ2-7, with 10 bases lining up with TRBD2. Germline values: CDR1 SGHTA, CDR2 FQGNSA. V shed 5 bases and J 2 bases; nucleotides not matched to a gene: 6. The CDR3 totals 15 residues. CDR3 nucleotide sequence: TGTGCCAGCAGCCGTGGACTAGCGGTGGCCTACGAGCAGTACTTC. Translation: CASSRGLAVAYEQYF.

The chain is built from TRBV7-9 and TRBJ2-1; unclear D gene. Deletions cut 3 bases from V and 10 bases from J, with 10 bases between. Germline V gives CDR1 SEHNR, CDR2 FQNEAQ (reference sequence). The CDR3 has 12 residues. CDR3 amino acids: CASSFPVGEQFF. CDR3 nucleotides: TGTGCCAGCAGCTTCCCGGTGGGGGAGCAGTTCTTC.

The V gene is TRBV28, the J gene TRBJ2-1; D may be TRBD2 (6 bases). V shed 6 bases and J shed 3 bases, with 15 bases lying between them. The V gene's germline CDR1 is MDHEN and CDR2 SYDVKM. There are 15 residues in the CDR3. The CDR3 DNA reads TGTGCCAGCAGCAGCCCGGGACTTCGCTACAATGAGCAGTTCTTC. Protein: CASSSPGLRYNEQFF.

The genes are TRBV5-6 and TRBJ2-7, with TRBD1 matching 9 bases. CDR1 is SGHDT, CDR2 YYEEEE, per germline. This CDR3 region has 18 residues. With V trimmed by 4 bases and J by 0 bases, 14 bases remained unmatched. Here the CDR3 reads CASSRIIGQGPFSYEQYF. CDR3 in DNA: TGTGCCAGCAGCCGAATTATCGGACAGGGGCCTTTCTCCTACGAGCAGTACTTC. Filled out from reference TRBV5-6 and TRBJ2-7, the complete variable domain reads DAGVTQSPTHLIKTRGQQVTLRCSPKSGHDTVSWYQQALGQGPQFIFQYYEEEERQRGNFPDRFSGHQFPNYSSELNVNALLLGDSALYLCASSRIIGQGPFSYEQYFGPGTRLTVT.